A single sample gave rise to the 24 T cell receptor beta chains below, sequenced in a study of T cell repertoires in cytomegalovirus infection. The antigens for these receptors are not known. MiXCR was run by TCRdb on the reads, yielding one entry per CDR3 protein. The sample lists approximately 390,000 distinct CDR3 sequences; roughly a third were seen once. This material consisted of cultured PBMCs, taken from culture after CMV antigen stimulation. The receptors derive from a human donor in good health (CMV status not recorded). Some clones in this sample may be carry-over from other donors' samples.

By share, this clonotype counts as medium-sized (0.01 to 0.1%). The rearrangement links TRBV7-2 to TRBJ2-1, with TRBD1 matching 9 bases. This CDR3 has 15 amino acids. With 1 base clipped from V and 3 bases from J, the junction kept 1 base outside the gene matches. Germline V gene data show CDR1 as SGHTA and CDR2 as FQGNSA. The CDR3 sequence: CASSLVTGGYNEQFF. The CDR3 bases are TGTGCCAGCAGCTTAGTGACAGGGGGCTACAATGAGCAGTTCTTC.

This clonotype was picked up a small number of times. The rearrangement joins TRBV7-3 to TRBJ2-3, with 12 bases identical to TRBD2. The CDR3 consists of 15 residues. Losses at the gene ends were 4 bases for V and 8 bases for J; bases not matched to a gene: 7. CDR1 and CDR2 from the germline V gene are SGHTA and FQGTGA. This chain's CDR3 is CASSSLAGGTGTQYF. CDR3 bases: TGTGCCAGCAGCTCGCTAGCGGGAGGGACCGGTACGCAGTATTTT. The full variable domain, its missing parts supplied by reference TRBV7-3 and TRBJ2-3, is GAGVSQTPSNKVTEKGKYVELRCDPISGHTALYWYRQSLGQGPEFLIYFQGTGAADDSGLPNDRFFAVRPEGSVSTLKIQRTERGDSAVYLCASSSLAGGTGTQYFGPGTRLTVL.

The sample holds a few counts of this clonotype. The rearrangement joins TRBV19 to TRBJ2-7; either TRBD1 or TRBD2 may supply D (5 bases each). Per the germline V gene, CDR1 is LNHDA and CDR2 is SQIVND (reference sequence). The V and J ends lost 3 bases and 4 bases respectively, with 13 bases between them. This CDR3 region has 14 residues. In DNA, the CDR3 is TGTGCCAGTAGTATGGGTCGGGACCCATACGAGCAGTACTTC. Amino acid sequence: CASSMGRDPYEQYF.

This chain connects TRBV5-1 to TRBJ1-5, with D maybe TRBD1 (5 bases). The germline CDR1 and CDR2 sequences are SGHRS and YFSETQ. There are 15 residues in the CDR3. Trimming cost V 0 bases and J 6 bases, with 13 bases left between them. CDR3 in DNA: TGCGCCAGCAGCTTGGTCGCCGGGGACGGTCAGCCCCAGCATTTT. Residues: CASSLVAGDGQPQHF.

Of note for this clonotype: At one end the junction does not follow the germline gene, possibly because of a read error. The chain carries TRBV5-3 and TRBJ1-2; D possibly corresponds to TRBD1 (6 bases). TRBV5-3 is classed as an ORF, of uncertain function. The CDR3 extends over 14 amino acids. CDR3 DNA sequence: TGTGCCAGCAGCTTGGACAGATTAGAGTATGGCTACACCTTC. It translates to CASSLDRLEYGYTF.

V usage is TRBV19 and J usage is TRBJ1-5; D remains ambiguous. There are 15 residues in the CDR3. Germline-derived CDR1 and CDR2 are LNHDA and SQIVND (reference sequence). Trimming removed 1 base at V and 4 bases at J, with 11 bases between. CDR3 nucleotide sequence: TGTGCCAGTAGTATAGTGTCAGGACCTAATCAGCCCCAGCATTTT. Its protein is CASSIVSGPNQPQHF.

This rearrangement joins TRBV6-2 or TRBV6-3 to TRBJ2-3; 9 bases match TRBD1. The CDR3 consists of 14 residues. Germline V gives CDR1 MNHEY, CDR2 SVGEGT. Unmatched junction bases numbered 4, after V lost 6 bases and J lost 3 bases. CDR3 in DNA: TGTGCCAGCAGCGGGGACAGGGTGACAGATACGCAGTATTTT. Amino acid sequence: CASSGDRVTDTQYF.

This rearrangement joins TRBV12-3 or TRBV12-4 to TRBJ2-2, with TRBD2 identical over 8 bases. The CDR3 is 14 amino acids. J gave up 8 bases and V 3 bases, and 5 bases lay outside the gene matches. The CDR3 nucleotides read TGTGCCAGCAGTTTCCTAGCGGGCTCGGGGGAGCTGTTTTTT. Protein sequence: CASSFLAGSGELFF.

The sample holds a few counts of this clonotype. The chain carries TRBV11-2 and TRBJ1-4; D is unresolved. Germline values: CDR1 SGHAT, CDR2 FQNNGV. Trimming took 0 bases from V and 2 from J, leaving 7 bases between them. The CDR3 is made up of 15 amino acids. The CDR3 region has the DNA TGTGCCAGCAGCTTAGATTCCGGCACTAATGAAAAACTGTTTTTT. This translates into CASSLDSGTNEKLFF.

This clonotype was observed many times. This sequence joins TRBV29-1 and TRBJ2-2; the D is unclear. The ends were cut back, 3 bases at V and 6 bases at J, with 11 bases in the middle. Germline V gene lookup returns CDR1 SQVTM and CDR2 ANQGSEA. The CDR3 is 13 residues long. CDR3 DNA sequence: TGCAGCGTTGACAGGAACGACGCCGGGGAGCTGTTTTTT. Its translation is CSVDRNDAGELFF.

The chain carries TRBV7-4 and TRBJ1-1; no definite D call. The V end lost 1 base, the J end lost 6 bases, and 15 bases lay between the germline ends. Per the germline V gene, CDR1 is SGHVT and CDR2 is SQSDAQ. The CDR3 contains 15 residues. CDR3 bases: TGTGCCAGCAGCTTAGTGCGGGGTATAGACCCTGAAGCTTTCTTT. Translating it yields CASSLVRGIDPEAFF.

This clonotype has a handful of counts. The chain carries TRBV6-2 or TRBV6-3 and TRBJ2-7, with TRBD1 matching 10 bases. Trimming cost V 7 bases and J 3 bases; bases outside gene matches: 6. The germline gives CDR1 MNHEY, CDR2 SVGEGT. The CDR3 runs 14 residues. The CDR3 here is CASTPGDRGYEQYV. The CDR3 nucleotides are TGTGCCAGCACCCCCGGGGACAGGGGCTACGAGCAGTACGTC.

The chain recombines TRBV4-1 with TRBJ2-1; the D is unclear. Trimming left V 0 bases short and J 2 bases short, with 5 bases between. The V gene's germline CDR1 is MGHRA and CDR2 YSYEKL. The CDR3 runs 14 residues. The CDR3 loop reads CASSQEDAYNEQFF. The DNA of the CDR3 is TGCGCCAGCAGCCAAGAGGACGCCTACAATGAGCAGTTCTTC.

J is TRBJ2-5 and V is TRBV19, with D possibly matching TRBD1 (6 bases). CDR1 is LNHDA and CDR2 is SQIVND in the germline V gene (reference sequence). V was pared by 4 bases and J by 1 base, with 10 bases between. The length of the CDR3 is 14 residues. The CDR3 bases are TGTGCCAGTAGTAAAGCAGGGGTCCAAGAGACCCAGTACTTC. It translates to CASSKAGVQETQYF.

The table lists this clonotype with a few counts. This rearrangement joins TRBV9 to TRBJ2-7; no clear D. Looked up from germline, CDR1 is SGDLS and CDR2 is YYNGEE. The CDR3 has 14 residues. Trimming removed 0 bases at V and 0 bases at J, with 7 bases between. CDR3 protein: CASSVDVNSYEQYF. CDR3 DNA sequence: TGTGCCAGCAGCGTAGATGTCAACTCCTACGAGCAGTACTTC.

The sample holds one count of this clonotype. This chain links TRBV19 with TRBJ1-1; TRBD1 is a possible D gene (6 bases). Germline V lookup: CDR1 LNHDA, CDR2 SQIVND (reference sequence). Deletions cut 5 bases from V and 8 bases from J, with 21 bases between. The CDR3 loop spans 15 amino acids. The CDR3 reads CASSRLGWGAPEAFF. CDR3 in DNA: TGTGCCAGTAGTCGCCTTGGGTGGGGGGCTCCGGAAGCTTTCTTT.

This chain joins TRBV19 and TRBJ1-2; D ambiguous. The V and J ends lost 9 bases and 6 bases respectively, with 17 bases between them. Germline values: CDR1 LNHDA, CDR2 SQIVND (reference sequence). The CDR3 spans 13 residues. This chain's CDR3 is CASHSGQRDGYTF. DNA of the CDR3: TGTGCCAGCCACTCTGGGCAGAGAGATGGCTACACCTTC. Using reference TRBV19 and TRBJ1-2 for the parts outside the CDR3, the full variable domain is DGGITQSPKYLFRKEGQNVTLSCEQNLNHDAMYWYRQDPGQGLRLIYYSQIVNDFQKGDIAEGYSVSREKKESFPLTVTSAQKNPTAFYLCASHSGQRDGYTFGSGTRLTVV.

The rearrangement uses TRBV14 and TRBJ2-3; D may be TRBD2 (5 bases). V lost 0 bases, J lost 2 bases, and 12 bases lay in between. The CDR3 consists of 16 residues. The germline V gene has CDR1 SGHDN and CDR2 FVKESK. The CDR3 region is CASSQDWRPTTDTQYF. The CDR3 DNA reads TGTGCCAGCAGCCAAGACTGGAGGCCCACCACAGATACGCAGTATTTT.

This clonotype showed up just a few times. CDR3 bases: TGTGCCAGCAGGGTGAGCGGGAGAGACCCCTACGAGCAGTACGTC. Its translation: CASRVSGRDPYEQYV. This rearrangement joins TRBV2 to TRBJ2-7; 8 bases fit TRBD2. The CDR3 spans 15 residues. CDR1 and CDR2 from the germline V gene are SNHLY and FYNNEI. V shed 6 bases, J shed 2 bases, and the junction held 9 bases outside the gene matches.

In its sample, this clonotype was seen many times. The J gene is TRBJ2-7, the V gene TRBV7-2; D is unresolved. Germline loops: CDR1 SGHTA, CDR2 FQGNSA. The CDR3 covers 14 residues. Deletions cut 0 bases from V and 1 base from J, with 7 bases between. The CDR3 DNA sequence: TGTGCCAGCAGCTTAGCTGAGGATTCCTACGAGCAGTACTTC. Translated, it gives CASSLAEDSYEQYF.

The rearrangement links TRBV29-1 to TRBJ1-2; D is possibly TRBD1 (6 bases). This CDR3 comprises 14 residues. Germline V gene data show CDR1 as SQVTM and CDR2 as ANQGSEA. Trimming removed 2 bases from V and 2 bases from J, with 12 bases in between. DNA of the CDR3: TGCAGCGTTGAATCAGGGGCTGGGAACTATGGCTACACCTTC. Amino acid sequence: CSVESGAGNYGYTF.

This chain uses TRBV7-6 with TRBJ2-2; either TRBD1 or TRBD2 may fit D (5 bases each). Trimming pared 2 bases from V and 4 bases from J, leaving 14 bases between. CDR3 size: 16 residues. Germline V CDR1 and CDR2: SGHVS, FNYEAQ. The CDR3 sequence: CASSLLGESATGELFF. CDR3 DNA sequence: TGTGCCAGCAGCTTACTAGGGGAGTCGGCCACCGGGGAGCTGTTTTTT.

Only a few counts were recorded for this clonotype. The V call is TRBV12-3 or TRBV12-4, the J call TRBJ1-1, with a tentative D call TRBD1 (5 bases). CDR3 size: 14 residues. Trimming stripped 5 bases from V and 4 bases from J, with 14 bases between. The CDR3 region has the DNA TGTGCCAGCAGTCCCCCAGGGAGGGGCACTGAAGCTTTCTTT. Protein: CASSPPGRGTEAFF.

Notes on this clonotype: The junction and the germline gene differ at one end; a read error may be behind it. The CDR3 coding sequence is TGTGCCAGCAGCCAAGGGTTACACCAGGACAGTCCTTCTTTAAACTATGGCTACACCTTC. It codes for CASSQGLHQDSPSLNYGYTF. The chain joins TRBV4-1 to TRBJ1-2; a possible D gene is TRBD1 (6 bases). The germline V gene has CDR1 MGHRA and CDR2 YSYEKL. The CDR3 sequence is 20 residues long.